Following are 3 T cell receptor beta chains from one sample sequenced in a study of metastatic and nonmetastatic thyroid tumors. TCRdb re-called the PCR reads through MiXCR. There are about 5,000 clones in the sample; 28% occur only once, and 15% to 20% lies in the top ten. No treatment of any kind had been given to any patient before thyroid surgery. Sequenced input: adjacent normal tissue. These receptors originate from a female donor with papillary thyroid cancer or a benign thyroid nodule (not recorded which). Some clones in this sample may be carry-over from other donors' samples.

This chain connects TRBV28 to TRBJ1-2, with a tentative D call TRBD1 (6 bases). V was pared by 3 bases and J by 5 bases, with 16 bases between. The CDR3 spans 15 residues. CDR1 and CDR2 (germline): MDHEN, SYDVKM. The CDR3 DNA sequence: TGTGCCAGCAGTTTGACAGGAACATTCCGGTATGGCTACACCTTC. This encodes CASSLTGTFRYGYTF.

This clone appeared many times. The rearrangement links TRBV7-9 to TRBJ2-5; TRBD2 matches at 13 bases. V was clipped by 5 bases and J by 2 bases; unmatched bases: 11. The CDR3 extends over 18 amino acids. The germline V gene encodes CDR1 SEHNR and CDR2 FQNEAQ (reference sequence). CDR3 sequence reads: CASSPGLAGAWGQETQYF. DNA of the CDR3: TGTGCCAGCAGCCCAGGACTAGCGGGAGCATGGGGGCAAGAGACCCAGTACTTC.

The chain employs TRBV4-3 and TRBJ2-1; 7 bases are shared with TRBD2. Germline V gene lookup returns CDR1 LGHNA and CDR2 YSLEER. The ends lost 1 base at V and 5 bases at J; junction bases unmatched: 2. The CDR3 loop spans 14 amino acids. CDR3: CASSQGTSHNEQFF. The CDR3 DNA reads TGCGCCAGCAGCCAAGGGACTAGTCACAATGAGCAGTTCTTC.